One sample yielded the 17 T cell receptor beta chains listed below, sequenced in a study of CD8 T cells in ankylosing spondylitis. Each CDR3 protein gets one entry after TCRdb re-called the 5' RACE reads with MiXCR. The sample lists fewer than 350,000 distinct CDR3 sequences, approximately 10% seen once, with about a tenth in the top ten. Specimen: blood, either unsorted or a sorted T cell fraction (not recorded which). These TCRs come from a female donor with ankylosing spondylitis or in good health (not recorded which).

CDR3 region: CASSQSGVDTGELFF. As DNA, the CDR3 is TGTGCCAGCAGCCAATCGGGAGTAGACACCGGGGAGCTGTTTTTT. This rearrangement joins TRBV3-1 to TRBJ2-2; tentatively, D is TRBD2 (6 bases). The CDR3 consists of 15 residues. Trimming left V 2 bases short and J 3 bases short, with 10 bases between. Germline values: CDR1 LGHDT, CDR2 YNNKEL (reference sequence).

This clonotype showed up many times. Here the CDR3 reads CASSRYSSGSGYEQYF. CDR3 in DNA: TGCGCCAGCAGCCGTTATTCTAGCGGGAGTGGTTACGAGCAGTACTTC. The chain joins TRBV4-3 to TRBJ2-7; the match to TRBD2 covers 10 bases. Germline loops: CDR1 LGHNA, CDR2 YSLEER. The CDR3 has 16 residues. Trimming at V came to 4 bases and at J to 4 bases, leaving 10 bases not matched to a gene.

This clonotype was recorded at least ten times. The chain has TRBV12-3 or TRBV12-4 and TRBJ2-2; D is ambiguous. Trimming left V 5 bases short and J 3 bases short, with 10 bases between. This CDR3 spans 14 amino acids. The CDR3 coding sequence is TGTGCCAGCAGTCCCCGTGCCTACACCGGGGAGCTGTTTTTT. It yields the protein CASSPRAYTGELFF.

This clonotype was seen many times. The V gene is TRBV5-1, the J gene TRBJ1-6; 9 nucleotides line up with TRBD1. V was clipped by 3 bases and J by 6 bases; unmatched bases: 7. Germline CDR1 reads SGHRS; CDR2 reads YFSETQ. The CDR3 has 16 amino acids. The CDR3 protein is CASSSSGTGLNSPLHF. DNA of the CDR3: TGCGCCAGCAGCTCCTCCGGGACAGGGCTTAATTCACCCCTCCACTTT.

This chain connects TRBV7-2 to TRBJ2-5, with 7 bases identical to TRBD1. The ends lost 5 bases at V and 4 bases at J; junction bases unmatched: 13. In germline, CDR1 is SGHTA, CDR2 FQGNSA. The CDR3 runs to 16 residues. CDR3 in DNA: TGTGCCAGCAGCCCCTTGGGACAGCCTCGGGGAGAGACCCAGTACTTC. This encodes CASSPLGQPRGETQYF.

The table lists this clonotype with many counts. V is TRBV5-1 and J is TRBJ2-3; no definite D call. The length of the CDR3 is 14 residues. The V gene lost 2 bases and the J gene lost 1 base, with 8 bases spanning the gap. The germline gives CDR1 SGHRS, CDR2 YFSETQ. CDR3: CASSLQDRTDTQYF. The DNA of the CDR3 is TGCGCCAGCAGCTTACAAGACCGCACAGATACGCAGTATTTT.

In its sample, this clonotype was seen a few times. CDR3 region: CASSLASGATDTQYF. As DNA, the CDR3 is TGTGCCAGCAGCTTAGCTAGCGGGGCGACAGATACGCAGTATTTT. The rearrangement uses TRBV7-2 and TRBJ2-3; 8 positions agree with TRBD2. Unmatched junction bases numbered 2, after V lost 0 bases and J lost 3 bases. Germline CDR1 reads SGHTA; CDR2 reads FQGNSA. This CDR3 is built from 15 residues. The complete variable domain, with remaining parts taken from reference TRBV7-2 and TRBJ2-3, reads GAGVSQSPSNKVTEKGKDVELRCDPISGHTALYWYRQSLGQGLEFLIYFQGNSAPDKSGLPSDRFSAERTGGSVSTLTIQRTQQEDSAVYLCASSLASGATDTQYFGPGTRLTVL.

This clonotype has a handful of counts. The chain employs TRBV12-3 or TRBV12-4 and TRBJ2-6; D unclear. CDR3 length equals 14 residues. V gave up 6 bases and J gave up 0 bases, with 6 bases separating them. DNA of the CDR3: TGTGCCAGCAGCCTCCCCTCTGGGGCCAACGTCCTGACTTTC. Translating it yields CASSLPSGANVLTF.

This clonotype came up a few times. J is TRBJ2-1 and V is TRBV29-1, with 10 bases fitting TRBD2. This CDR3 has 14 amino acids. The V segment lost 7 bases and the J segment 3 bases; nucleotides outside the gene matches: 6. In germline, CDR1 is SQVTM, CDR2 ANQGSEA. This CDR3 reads CSAPLAGRYNEQFF. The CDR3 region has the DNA TGCAGCGCCCCACTAGCGGGGCGCTACAATGAGCAGTTCTTC.

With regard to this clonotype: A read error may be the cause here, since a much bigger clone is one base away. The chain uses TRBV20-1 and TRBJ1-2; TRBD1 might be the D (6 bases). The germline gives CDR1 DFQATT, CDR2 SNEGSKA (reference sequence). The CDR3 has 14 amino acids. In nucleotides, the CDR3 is TGCAGTGCTAGACTGGACAGATCCTTCCATGGCTACCCCTTC. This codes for CSARLDRSFHGYPF.

The CDR3 region has the DNA TGTGCCAGCAGTTCCCCACAGGGTTACGAGCAGTACTTC. Encoded protein: CASSSPQGYEQYF. The rearrangement joins TRBV12-3 or TRBV12-4 to TRBJ2-7, with D possibly matching TRBD1 (6 bases). V was shortened by 4 bases and J by 4 bases, with 11 bases between the two germline ends. There are 13 residues in the CDR3.

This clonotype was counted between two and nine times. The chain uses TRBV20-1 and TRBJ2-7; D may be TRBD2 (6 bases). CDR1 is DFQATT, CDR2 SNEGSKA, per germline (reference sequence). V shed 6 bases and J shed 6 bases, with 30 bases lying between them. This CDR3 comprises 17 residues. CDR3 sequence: CSAGKVRGEVGYGEQYF. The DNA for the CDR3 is TGCAGTGCCGGAAAAGTCCGTGGGGAGGTGGGGTACGGCGAGCAGTACTTC.

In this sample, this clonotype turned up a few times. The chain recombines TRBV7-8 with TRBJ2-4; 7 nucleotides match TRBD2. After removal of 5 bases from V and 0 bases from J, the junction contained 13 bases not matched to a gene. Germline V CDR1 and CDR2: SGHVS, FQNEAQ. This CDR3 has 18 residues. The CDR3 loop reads CASSTRGEGPLAKNIQYF. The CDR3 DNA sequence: TGTGCCAGCAGCACTAGAGGGGAGGGTCCGTTAGCCAAAAACATTCAGTACTTC.

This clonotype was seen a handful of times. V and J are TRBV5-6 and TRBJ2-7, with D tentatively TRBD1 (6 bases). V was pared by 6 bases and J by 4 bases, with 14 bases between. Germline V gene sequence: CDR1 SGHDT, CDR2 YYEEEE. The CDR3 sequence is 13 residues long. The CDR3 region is CASNSGTSYEQYF. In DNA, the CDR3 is TGTGCCAGCAATTCCGGGACATCGTACGAGCAGTACTTC.

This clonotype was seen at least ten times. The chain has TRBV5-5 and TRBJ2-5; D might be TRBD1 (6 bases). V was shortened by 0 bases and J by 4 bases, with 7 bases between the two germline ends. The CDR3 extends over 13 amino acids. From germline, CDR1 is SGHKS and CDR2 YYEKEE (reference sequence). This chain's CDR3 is CASSLVQGETQYF. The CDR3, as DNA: TGTGCCAGCAGCTTGGTACAGGGAGAGACCCAGTACTTC. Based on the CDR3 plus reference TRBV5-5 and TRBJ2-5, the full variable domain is DAGVTQSPTHLIKTRGQQVTLRCSPISGHKSVSWYQQVLGQGPQFIFQYYEKEERGRGNFPDRFSARQFPNYSSELNVNALLLGDSALYLCASSLVQGETQYFGPGTRLLVL.

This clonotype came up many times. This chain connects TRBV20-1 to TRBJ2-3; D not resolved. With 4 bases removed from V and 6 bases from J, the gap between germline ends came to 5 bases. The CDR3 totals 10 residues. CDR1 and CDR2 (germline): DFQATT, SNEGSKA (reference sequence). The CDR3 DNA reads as TGCAGTGCTATTCGCGATACGCAGTATTTT. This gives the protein CSAIRDTQYF.

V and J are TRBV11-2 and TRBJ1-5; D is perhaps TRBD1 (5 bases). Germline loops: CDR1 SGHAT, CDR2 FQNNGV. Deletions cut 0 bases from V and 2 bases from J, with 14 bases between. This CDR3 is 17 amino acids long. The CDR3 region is CASSLEPGGQGNQPQHF. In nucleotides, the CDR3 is TGTGCCAGCAGCTTAGAACCGGGTGGACAAGGCAATCAGCCCCAGCATTTT.